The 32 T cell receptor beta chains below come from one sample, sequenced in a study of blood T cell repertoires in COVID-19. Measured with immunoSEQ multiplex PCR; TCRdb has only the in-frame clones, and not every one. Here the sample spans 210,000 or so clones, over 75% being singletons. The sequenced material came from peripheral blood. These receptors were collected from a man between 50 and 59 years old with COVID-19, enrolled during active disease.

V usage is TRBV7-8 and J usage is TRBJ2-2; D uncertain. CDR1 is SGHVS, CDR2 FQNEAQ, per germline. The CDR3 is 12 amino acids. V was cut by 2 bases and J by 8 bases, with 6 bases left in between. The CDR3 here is CASSLSEGELFF. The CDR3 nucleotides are TGTGCCAGCAGCTTATCGGAGGGGGAGCTGTTTTTT.

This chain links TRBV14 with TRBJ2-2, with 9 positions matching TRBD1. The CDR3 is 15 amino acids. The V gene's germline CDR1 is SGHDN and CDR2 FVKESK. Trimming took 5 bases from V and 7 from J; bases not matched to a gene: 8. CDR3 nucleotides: TGTGCCAGCAGCAACAGGGGGCGCTTGAGCGGGGAGCTGTTTTTT. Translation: CASSNRGRLSGELFF.

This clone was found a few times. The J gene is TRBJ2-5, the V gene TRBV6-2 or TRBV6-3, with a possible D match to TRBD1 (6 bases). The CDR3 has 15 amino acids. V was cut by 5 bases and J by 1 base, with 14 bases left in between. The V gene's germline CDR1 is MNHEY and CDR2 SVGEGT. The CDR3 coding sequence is TGTGCCAGCAGTAACAGGGCCCCCCTCCAAGAGACCCAGTACTTC. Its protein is CASSNRAPLQETQYF.

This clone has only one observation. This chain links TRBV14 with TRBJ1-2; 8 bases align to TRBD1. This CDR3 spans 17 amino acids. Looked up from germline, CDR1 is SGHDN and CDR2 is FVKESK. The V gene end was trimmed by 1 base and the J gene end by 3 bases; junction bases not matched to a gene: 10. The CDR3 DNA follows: TGTGCCAGCAGCCAAGGACAGGGGAGGATAGTAGACTATGGCTACACCTTC. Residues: CASSQGQGRIVDYGYTF.

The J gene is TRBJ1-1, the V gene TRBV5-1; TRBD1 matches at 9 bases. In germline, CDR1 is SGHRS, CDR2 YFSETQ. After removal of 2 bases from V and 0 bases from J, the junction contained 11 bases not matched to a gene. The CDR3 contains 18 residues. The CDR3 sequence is CASSFTTGGSAMNTEAFF. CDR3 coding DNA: TGCGCCAGCAGCTTTACGACAGGGGGATCCGCCATGAACACTGAAGCTTTCTTT.

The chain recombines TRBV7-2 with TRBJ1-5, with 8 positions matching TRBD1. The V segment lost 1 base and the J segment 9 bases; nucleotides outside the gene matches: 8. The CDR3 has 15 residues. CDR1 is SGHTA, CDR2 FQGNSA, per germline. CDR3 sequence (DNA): TGTGCCAGCAGCTTAGAGACAGGGGCGATAAGGCCCCAGCATTTT. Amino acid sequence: CASSLETGAIRPQHF.

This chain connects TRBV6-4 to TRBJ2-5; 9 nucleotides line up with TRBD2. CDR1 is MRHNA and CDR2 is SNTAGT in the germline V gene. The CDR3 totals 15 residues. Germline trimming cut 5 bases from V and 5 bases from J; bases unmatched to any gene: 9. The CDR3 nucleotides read TGTGCCAGCAGTCGGATAGCGGGGGACCGGGAGACCCAGTACTTC. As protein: CASSRIAGDRETQYF.

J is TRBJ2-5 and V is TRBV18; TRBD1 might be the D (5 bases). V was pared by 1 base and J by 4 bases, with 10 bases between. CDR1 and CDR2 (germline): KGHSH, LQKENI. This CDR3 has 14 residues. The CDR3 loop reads CASSPLQGTETQYF. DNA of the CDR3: TGTGCCAGCTCACCACTCCAGGGTACAGAGACCCAGTACTTC.

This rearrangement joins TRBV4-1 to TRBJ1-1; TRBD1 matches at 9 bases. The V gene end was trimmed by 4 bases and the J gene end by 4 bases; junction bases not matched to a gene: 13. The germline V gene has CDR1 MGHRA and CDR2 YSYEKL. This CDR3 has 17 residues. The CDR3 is CASSLDGTGLVSTEAFF. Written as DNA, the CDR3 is TGCGCCAGCAGCCTGGACGGGACAGGGCTAGTTTCCACTGAAGCTTTCTTT.

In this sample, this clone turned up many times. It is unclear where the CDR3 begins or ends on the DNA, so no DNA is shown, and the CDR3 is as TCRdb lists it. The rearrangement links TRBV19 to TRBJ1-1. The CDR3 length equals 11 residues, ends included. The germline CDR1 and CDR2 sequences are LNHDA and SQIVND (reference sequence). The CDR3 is CASTSGTEAFF.

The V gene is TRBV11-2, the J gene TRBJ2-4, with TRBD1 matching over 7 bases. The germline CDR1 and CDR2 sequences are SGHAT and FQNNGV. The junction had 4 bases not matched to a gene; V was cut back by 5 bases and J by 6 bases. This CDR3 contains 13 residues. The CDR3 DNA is TGTGCCAGCAGCCCCCGACAGGGAAACATTCAGTACTTC. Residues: CASSPRQGNIQYF.

The CDR3 DNA is TGCGCCAGCAGCCCGGAGAAGGATTATAGCAATCAGCCCCAGCATTTT. Its protein is CASSPEKDYSNQPQHF. The chain carries TRBV4-1 and TRBJ1-5, with D hard to call. The CDR3 sequence is 16 residues long. Germline V gene lookup returns CDR1 MGHRA and CDR2 YSYEKL. The germline V and J ends were trimmed by 4 bases and 0 bases, with 13 bases remaining between them.

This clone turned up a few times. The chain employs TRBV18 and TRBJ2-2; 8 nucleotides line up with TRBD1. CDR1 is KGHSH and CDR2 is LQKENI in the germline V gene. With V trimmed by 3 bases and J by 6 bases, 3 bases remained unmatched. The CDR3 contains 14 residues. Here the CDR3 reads CASSPDRVAGELFF. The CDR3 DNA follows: TGTGCCAGCTCACCGGACAGGGTTGCCGGGGAGCTGTTTTTT.

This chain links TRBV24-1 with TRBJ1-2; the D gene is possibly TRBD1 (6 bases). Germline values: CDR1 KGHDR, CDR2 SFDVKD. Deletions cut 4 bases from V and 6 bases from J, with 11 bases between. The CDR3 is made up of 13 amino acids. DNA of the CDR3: TGTGCCACCAGTGACCCAAACAGGGATGGCTACACCTTC. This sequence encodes CATSDPNRDGYTF.

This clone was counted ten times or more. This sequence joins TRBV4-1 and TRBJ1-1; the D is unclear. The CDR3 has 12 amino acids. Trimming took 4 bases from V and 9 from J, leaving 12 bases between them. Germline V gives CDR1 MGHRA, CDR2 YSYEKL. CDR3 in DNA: TGCGCCAGCAGCCTCGTGGCAGGTAAAGCTTTCTTT. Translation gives CASSLVAGKAFF.

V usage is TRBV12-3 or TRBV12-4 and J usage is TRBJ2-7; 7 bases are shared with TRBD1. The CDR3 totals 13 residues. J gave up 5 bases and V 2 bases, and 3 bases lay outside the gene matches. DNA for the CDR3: TGTGCCAGCAGTTTACAGGGGGTCCACGAGCAGTACTTC. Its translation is CASSLQGVHEQYF.

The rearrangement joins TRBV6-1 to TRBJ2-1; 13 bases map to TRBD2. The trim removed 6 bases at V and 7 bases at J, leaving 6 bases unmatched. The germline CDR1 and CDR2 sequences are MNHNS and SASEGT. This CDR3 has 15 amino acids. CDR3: CASRPLAGGRNEQFF. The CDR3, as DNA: TGTGCCAGCAGGCCACTAGCGGGGGGGCGGAATGAGCAGTTCTTC.

CDR3 residues: CAISEMYQGTPYGYTF. The CDR3 bases are TGTGCCATCAGTGAAATGTACCAGGGGACACCGTATGGCTACACCTTC. This chain links TRBV10-3 with TRBJ1-2; a weak D match, TRBD1 (6 bases). V lost 3 bases to trimming and J lost 5 bases, with 19 bases between them. The germline V gene has CDR1 ENHRY and CDR2 SYGVKD. The CDR3 spans 16 residues.

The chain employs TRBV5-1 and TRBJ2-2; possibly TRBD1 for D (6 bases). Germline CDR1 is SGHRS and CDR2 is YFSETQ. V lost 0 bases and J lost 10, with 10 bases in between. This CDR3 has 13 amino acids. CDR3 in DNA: TGCGCCAGCAGCTTGGCCAGGGGAGTGGAGCTGTTTTTT. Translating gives CASSLARGVELFF.

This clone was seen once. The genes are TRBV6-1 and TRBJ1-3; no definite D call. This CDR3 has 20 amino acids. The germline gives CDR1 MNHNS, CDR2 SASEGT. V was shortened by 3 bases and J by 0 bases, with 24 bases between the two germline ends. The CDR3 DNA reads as TGTGCCAGCAGTGATGGGTGGGGTTTAGCGCCCCGGAGCTCTGGAAACACCATATATTTT. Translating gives CASSDGWGLAPRSSGNTIYF.

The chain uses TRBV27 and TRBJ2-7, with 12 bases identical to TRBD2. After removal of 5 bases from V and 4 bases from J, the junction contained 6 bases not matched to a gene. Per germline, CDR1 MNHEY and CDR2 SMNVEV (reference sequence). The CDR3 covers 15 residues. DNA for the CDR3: TGTGCCAGCAGTCTGCTAGCGGGGGGGCGGTACGAGCAGTACTTC. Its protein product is CASSLLAGGRYEQYF.

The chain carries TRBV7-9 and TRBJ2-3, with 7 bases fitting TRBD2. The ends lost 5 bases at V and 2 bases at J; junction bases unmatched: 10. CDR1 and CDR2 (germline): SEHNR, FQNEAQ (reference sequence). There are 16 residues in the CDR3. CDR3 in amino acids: CASSIMSGAITDTQYF. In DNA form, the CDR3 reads TGTGCCAGCAGCATAATGAGCGGGGCGATCACAGATACGCAGTATTTT.

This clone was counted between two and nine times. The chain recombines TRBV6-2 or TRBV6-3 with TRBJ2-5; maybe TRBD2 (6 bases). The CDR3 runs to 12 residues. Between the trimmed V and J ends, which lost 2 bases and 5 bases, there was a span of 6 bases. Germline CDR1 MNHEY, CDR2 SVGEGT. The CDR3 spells CASSYAGETQYF. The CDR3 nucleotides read TGTGCCAGCAGTTACGCGGGGGAGACCCAGTACTTC.

This chain's CDR3 is CASSQQGGNQPQHF. The CDR3 coding sequence is TGTGCCAGCAGCCAACAGGGGGGTAATCAGCCCCAGCATTTT. The chain has TRBV7-2 and TRBJ1-5; 8 nucleotides align to TRBD1. Germline CDR1 and CDR2: SGHTA and FQGNSA. The CDR3 spans 14 residues. Germline trimming cut 5 bases from V and 4 bases from J; bases unmatched to any gene: 4.

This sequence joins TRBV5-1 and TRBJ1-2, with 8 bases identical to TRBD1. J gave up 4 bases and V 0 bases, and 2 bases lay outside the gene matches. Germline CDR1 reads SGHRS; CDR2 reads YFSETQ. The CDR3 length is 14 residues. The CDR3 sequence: CASSLATGGYGYTF. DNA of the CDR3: TGCGCCAGCAGCTTGGCCACAGGGGGCTATGGCTACACCTTC.

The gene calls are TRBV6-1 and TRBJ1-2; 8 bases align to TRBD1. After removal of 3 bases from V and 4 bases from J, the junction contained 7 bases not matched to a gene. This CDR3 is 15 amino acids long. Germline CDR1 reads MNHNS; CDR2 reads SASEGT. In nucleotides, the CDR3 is TGTGCCAGCAGTGACCTTTTTACAGGGGGCTATGGCTACACCTTC. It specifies CASSDLFTGGYGYTF.

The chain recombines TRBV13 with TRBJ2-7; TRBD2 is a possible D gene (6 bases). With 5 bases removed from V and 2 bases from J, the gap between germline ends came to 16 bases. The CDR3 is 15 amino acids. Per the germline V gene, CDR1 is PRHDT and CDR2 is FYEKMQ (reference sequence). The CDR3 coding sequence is TGTGCCAGCAGCCCCGCGGAGGGCGATCCCTACGAGCAGTACTTC. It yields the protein CASSPAEGDPYEQYF.

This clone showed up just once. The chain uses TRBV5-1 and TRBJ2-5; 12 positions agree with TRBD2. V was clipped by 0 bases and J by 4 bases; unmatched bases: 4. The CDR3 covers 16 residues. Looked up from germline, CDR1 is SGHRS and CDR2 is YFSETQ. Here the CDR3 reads CASSLEPSGGAETQYF. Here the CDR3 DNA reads TGCGCCAGCAGCTTGGAGCCTAGCGGGGGGGCAGAGACCCAGTACTTC.

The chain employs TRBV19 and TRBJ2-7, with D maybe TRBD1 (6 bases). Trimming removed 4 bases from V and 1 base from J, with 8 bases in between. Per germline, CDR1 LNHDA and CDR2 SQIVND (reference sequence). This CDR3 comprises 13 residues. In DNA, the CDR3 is TGTGCCAGTAGTACCGGGACATCCTACGAGCAGTACTTC. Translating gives CASSTGTSYEQYF.

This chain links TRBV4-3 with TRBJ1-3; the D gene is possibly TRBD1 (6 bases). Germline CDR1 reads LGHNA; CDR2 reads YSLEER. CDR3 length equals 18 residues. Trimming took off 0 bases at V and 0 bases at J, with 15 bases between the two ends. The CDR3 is CASSQEGTGPRSGNTIYF. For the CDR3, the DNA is TGCGCCAGCAGCCAAGAGGGTACAGGGCCCCGCTCTGGAAACACCATATATTTT.

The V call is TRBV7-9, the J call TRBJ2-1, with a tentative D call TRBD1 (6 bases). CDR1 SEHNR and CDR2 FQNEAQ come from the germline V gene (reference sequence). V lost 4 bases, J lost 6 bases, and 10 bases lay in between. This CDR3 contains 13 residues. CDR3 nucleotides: TGTGCCAGCAGCTCTACAGGGCCCAATGAGCAGTTCTTC. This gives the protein CASSSTGPNEQFF. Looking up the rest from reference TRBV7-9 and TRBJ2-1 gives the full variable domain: DTGVSQNPRHKITKRGQNVTFRCDPISEHNRLYWYRQTLGQGPEFLTYFQNEAQLEKSRLLSDRFSAERPKGSFSTLEIQRTEQGDSAMYLCASSSTGPNEQFFGPGTRLTVL.

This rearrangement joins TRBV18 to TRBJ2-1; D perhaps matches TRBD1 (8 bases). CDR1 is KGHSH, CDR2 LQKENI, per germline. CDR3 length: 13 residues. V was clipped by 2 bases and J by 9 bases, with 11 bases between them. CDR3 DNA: TGTGCCAGCTCACCAACAGGGGGGGTTGAGCAGTTCTTC. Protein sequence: CASSPTGGVEQFF.